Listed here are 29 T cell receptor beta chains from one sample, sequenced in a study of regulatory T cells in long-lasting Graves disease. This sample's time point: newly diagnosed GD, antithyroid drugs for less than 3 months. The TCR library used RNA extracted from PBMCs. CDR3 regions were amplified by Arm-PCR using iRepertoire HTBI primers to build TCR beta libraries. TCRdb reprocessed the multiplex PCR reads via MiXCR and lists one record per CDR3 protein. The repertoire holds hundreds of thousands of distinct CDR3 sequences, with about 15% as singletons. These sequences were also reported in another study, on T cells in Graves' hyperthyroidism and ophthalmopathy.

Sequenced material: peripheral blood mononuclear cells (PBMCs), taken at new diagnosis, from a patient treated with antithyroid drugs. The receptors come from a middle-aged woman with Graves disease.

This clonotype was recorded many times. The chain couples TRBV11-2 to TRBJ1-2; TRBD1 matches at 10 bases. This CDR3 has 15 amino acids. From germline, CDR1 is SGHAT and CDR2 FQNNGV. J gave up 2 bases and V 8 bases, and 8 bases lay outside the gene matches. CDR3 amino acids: CASPSPGQGNYGYTF. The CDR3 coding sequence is TGTGCCAGCCCTAGCCCGGGACAGGGGAACTATGGCTACACCTTC.

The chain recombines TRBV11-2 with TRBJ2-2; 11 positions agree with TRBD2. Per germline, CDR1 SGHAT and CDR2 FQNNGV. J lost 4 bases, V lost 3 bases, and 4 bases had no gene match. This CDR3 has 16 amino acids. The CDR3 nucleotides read TGTGCCAGCAGCTTGACTAGCGGGGACCTCACCGGGGAGCTGTTTTTT. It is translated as CASSLTSGDLTGELFF.

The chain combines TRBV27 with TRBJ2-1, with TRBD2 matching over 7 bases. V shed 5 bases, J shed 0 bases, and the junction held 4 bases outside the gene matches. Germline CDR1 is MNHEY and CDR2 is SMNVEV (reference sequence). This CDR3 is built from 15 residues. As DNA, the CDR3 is TGTGCCAGCAGTGAGTGGGGGGGCTCCTACAATGAGCAGTTCTTC. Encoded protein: CASSEWGGSYNEQFF.

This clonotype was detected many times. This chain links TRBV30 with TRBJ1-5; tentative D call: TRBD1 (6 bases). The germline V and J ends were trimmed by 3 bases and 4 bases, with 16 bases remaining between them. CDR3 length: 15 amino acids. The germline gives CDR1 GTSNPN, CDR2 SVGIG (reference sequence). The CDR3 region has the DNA TGTGCCTGGAGAGCAGGGGAAGGGCGAAATCAGCCCCAGCATTTT. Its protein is CAWRAGEGRNQPQHF.

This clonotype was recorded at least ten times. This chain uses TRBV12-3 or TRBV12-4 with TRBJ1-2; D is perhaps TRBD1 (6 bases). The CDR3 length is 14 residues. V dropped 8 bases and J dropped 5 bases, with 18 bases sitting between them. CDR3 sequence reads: CASALATGLYGYTF. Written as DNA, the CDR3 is TGTGCCAGCGCTCTAGCGACAGGACTGTATGGCTACACCTTC.

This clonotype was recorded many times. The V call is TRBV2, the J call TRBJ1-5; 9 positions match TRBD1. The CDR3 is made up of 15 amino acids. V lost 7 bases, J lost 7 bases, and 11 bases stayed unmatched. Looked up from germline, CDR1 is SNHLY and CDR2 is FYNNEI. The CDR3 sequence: CASKQNTGGGQPQHF. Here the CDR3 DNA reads TGTGCCAGCAAGCAGAACACAGGGGGCGGACAGCCCCAGCATTTT. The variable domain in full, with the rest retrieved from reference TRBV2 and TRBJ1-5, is EPEVTQTPSHQVTQMGQEVILRCVPISNHLYFYWYRQILGQKVEFLVSFYNNEISEKSEIFDDQFSVERPDGSNFTLKIRSTKLEDSAMYFCASKQNTGGGQPQHFGDGTRLSIL.

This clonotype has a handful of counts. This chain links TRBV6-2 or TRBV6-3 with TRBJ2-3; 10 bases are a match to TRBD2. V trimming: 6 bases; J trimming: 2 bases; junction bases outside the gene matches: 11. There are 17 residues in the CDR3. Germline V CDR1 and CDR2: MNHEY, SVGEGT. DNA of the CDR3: TGTGCCAGCAGAATAGCGGGGGGATATGAGGTCACAGATACGCAGTATTTT. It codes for CASRIAGGYEVTDTQYF.

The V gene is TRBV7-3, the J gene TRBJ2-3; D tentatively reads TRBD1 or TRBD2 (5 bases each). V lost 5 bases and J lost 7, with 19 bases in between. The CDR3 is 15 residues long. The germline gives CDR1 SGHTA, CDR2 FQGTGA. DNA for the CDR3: TGTGCCAGCAGCCCCTCACCAGGGACGGGAAATACGCAGTATTTT. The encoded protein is CASSPSPGTGNTQYF. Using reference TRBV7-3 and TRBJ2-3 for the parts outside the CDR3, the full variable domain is GAGVSQTPSNKVTEKGKYVELRCDPISGHTALYWYRQSLGQGPEFLIYFQGTGAADDSGLPNDRFFAVRPEGSVSTLKIQRTERGDSAVYLCASSPSPGTGNTQYFGPGTRLTVL.

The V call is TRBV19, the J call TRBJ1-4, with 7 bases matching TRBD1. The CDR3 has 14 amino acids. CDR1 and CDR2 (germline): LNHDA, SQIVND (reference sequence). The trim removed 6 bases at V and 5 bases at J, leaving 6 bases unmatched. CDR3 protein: CASRAQGWNEKLFF. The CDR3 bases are TGTGCCAGTAGGGCACAGGGGTGGAATGAAAAACTGTTTTTT.

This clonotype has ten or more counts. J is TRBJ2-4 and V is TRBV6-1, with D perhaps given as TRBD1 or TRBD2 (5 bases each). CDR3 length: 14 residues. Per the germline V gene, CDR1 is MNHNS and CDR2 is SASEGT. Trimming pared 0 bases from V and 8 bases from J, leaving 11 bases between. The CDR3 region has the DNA TGTGCCAGCAGTGAAGCGGGGGTCATGGACATTCAGTACTTC. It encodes CASSEAGVMDIQYF.

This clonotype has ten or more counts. This chain's CDR3 is CSAGGTDTQYF. The CDR3 bases are TGCAGTGCTGGAGGGACAGATACGCAGTATTTT. The rearrangement links TRBV20-1 to TRBJ2-3; TRBD2 might be the D (6 bases). V was shortened by 5 bases and J by 3 bases, with 6 bases between the two germline ends. The CDR3 is made up of 11 amino acids. Germline V gene sequence: CDR1 DFQATT, CDR2 SNEGSKA (reference sequence).

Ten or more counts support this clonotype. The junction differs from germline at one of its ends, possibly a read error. Here the CDR3 reads CASSEGEGQDTQYF. CDR3 nucleotides: TGTGCCAGCAGTGAAGGGGAGGGGCAAGATACGCAGTACTTT. The chain links TRBV2 to TRBJ2-3, with TRBD2 identical over 7 bases. The germline CDR1 and CDR2 sequences are SNHLY and FYNNEI. CDR3 length: 14 amino acids.

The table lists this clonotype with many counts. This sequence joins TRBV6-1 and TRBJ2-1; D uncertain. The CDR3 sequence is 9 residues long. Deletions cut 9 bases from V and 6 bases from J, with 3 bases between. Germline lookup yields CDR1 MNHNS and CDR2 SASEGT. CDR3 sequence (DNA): TGTGCCAGGATCAATGAGCAGTTCTTC. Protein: CARINEQFF.

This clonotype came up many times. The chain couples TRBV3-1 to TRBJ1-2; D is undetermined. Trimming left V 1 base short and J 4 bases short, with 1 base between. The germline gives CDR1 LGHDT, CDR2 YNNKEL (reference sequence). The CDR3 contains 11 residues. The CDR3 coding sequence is TGTGCCAGCAGCCAAGGCTATGGCTACACCTTC. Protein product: CASSQGYGYTF.

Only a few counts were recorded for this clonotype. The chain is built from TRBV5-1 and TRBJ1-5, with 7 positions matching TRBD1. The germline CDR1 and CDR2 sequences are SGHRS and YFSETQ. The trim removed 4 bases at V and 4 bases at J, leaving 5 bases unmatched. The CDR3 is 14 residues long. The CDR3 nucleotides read TGCGCCAGCAGCGAAGGGACAGCAAATCAGCCCCAGCATTTT. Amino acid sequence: CASSEGTANQPQHF.

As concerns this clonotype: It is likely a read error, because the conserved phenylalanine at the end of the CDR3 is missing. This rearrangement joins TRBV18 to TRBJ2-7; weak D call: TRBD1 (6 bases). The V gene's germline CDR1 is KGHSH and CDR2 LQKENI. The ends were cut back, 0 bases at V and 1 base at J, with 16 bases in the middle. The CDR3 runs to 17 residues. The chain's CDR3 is CASSPPVGTGISYEQYL. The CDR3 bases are TGTGCCAGCTCACCACCTGTGGGAACAGGGATTTCCTACGAGCAGTACCTC.

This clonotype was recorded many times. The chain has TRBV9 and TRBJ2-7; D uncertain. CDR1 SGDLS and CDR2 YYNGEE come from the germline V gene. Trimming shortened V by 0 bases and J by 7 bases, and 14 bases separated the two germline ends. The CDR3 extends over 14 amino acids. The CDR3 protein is CASSVGPSLSEQYF. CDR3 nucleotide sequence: TGTGCCAGCAGCGTAGGTCCGTCTCTAAGTGAGCAGTACTTC.

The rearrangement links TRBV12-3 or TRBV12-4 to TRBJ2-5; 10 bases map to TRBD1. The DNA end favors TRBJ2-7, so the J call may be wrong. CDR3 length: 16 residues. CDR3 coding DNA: TGTGCCAGCAGCGGATCCGGGACAGGGGTTTGGTACGAGCAGTACTTC. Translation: CASSGSGTGVWYEQYF.

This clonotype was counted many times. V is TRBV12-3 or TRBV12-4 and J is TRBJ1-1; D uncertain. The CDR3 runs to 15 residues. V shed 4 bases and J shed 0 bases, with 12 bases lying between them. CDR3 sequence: CASSSWTDMNTEAFF. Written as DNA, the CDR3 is TGTGCCAGCAGTTCCTGGACCGATATGAACACTGAAGCTTTCTTT.

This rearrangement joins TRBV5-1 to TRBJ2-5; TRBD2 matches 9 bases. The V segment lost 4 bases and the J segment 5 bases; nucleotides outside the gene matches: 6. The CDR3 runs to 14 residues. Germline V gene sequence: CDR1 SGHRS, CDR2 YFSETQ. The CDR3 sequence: CASSGGTSRETQYF. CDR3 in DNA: TGCGCCAGCAGCGGCGGGACTAGCAGGGAGACCCAGTACTTC.

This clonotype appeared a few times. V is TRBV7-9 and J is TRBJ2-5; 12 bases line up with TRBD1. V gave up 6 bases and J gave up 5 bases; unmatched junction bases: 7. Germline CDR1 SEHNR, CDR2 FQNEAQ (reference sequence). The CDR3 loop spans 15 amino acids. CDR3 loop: CASRSGTGGPETQYF. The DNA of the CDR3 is TGTGCCAGCAGGTCCGGGACAGGGGGCCCGGAGACCCAGTACTTC.

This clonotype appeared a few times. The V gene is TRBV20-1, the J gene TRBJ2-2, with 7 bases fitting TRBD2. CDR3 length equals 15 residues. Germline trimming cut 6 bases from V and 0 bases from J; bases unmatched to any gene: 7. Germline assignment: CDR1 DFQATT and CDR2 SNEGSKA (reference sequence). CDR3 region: CSAIGGGSNTGELFF. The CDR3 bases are TGCAGTGCCATAGGCGGGGGTTCGAACACCGGGGAGCTGTTTTTT.

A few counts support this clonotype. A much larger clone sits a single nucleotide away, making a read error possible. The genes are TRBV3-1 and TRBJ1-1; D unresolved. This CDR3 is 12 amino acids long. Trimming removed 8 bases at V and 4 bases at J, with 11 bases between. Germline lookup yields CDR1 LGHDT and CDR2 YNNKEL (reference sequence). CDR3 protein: CASHREGTEAFF. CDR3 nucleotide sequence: TGTGCCAGCCACCGGGAGGGCACTGAAGCTTTCTTT.

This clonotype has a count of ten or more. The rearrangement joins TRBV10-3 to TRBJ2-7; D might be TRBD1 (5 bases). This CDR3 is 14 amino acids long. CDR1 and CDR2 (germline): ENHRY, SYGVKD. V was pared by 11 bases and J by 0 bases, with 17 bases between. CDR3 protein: CASYHSDSSYEQYF. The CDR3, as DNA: TGTGCCTCCTACCACAGCGACAGCTCCTACGAGCAGTACTTC.

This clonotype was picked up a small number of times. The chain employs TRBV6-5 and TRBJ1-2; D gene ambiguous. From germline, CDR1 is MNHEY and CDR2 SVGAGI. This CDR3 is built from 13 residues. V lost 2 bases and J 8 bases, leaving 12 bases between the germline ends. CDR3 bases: TGTGCCAGCAGTTACCTACAGCTAGGGGGCTACACCTTC. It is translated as CASSYLQLGGYTF.

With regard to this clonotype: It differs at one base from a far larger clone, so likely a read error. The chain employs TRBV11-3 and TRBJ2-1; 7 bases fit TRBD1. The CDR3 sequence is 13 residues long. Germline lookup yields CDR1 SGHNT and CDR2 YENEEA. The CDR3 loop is CGSRKTGENEQFF. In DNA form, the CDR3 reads TGTGGCAGCAGGAAAACAGGGGAGAATGAGCAGTTCTTC.

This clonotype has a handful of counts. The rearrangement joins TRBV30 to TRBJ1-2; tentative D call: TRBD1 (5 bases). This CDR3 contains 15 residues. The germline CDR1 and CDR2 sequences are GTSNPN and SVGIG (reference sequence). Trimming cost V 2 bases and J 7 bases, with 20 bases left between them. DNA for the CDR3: TGTGCCTGGAGTTCCCCTCCGTGGGGCACGGGTGGCTACACCTTC. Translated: CAWSSPPWGTGGYTF.

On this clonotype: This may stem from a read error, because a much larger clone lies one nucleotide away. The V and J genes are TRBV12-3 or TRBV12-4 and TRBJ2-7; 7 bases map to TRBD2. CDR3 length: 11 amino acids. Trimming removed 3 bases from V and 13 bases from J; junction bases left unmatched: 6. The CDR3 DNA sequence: TGTGCCAGCAGTTTGGGGGGGTTCGTTTACTTC. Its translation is CASSLGGFVYF.

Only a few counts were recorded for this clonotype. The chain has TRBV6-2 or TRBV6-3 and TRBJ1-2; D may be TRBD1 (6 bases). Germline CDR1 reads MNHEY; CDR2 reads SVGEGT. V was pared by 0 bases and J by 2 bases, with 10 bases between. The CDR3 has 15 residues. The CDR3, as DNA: TGTGCCAGCAGTTACTCGAGTGGACAGAACTATGGCTACACCTTC. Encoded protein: CASSYSSGQNYGYTF.